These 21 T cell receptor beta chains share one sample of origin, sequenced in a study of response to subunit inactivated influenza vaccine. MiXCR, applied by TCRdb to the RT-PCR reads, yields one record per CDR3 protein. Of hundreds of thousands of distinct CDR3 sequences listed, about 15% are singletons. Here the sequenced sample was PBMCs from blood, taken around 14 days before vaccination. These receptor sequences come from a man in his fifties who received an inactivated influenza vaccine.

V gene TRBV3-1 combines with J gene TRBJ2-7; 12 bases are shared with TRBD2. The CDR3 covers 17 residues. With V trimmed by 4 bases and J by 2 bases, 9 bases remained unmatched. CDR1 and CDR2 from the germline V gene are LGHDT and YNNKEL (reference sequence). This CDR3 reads CASSPDGLAGITYEQYF. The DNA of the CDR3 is TGTGCCAGCAGCCCGGACGGACTAGCGGGAATTACCTACGAGCAGTACTTC.

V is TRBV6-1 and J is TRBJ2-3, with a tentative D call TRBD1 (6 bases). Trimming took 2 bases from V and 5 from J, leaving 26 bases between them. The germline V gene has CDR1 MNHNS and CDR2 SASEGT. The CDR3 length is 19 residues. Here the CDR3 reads CASSEFATWTEKGGDTQYF. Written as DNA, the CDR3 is TGTGCCAGCAGTGAATTCGCGACCTGGACAGAAAAAGGTGGAGATACGCAGTATTTT.

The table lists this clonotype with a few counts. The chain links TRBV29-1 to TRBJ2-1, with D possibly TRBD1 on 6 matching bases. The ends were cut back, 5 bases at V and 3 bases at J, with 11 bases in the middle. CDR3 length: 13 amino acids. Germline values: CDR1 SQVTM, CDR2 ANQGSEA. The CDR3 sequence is CSVRTGHYNEQFF. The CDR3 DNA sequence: TGCAGCGTTAGAACAGGGCACTACAATGAGCAGTTCTTC.

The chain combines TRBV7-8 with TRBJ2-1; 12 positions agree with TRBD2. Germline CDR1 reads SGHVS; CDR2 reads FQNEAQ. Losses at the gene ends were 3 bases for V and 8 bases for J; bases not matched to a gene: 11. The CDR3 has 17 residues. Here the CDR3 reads CASSFLAGGTFRDEQFF. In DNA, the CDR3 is TGTGCCAGCAGCTTCCTAGCGGGAGGGACATTTAGAGATGAGCAGTTCTTC.

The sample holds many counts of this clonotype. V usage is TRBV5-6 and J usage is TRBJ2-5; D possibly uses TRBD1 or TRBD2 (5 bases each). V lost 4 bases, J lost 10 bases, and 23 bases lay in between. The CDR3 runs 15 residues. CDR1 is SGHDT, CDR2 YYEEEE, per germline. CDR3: CASSVPGPGPGGQYF. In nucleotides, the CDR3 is TGTGCCAGCAGCGTACCGGGACCTGGACCCGGTGGCCAGTACTTC.

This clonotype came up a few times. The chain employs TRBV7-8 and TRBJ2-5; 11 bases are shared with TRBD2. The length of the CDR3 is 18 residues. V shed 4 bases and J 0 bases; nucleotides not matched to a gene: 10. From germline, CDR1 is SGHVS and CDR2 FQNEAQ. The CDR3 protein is CASSSLSRLAGNQETQYF. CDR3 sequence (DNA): TGTGCCAGCAGCTCCCTTTCTCGACTAGCGGGAAACCAAGAGACCCAGTACTTC.

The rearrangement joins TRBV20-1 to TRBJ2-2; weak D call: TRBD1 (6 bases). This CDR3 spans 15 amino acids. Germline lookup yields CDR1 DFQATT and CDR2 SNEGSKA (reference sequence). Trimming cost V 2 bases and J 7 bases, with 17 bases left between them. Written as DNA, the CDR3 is TGCAGTGCTAGAACCCCGGCAGGGGCGGTCGGGGAGCTGTTTTTT. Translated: CSARTPAGAVGELFF.

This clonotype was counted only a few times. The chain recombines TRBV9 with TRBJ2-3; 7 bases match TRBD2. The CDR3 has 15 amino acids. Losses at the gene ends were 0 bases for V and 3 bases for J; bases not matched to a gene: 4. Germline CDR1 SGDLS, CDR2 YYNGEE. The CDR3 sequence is CASSVGIGGTDTQYF. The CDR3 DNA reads TGTGCCAGCAGCGTAGGAATCGGGGGGACAGATACGCAGTATTTT.

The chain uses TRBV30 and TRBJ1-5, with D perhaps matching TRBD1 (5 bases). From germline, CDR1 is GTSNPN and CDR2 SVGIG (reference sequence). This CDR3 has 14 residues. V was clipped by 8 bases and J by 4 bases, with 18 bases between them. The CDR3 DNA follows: TGTGCCGCCTGGATTGGCAGGGCTAATCAGCCCCAGCATTTT. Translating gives CAAWIGRANQPQHF.

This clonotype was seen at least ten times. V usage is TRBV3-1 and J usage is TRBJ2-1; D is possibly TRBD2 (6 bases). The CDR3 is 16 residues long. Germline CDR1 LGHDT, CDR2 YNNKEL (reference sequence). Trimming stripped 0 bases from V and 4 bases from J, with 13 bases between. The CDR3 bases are TGTGCCAGCAGCCAAGAGGGAGCGGGCCCGTACAATGAGCAGTTCTTC. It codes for CASSQEGAGPYNEQFF.

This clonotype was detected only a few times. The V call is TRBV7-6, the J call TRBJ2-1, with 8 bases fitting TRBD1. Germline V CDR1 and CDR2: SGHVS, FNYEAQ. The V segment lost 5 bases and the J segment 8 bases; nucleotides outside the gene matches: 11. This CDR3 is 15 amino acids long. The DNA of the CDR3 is TGTGCCAGCAGCAACCGGGACAGGAGAACCGATGAGCAGTTCTTC. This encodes CASSNRDRRTDEQFF.

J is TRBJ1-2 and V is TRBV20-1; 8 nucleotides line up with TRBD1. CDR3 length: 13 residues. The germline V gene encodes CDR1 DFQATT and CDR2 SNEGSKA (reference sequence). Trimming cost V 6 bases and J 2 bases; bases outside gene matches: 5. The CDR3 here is CSAQDRVNYGYTF. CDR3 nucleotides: TGCAGTGCCCAGGACAGGGTAAACTATGGCTACACCTTC.

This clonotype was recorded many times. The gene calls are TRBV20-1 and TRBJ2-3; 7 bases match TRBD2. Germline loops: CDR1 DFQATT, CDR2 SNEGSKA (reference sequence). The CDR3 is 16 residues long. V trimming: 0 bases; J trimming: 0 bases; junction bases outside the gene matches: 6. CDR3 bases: TGCAGTGCTAGAGACCGACTAGCCCGAAGCACAGATACGCAGTATTTT. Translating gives CSARDRLARSTDTQYF.

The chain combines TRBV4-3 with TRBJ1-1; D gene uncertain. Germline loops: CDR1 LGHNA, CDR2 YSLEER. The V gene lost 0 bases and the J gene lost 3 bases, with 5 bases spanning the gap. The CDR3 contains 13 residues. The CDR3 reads CASSQDMDTEAFF. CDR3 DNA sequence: TGCGCCAGCAGCCAAGATATGGACACTGAAGCTTTCTTT.

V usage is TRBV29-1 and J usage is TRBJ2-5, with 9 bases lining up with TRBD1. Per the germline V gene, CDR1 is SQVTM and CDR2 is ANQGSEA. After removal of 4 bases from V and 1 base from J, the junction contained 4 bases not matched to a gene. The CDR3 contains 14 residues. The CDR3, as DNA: TGCAGCGTTGCAGGGGACAGGGTCCAAGAGACCCAGTACTTC. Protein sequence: CSVAGDRVQETQYF.

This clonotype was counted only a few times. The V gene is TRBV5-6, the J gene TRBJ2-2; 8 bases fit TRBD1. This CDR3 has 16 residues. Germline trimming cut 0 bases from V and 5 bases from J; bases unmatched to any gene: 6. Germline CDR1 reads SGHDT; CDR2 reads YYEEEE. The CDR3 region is CASSLVQGARTGELFF. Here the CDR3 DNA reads TGTGCCAGCAGCTTGGTGCAGGGGGCTAGGACCGGGGAGCTGTTTTTT.

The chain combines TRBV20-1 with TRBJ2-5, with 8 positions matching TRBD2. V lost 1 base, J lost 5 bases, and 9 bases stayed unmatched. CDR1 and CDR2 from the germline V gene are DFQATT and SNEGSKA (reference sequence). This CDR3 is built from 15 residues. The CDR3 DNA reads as TGCAGTGCTAGAGGCGCCATAGCGGGACGGGAGACCCAGTACTTC. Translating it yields CSARGAIAGRETQYF.

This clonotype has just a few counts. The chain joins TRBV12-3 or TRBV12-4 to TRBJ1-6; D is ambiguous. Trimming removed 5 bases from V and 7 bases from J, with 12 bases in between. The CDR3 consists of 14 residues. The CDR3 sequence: CASSRNQVNSPLHF. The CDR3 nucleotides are TGTGCCAGCAGTCGTAACCAAGTAAATTCACCCCTCCACTTT.

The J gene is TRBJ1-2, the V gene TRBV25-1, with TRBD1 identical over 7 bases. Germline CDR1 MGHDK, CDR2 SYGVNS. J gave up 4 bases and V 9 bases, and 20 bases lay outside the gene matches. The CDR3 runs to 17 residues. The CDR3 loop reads CASLSNRGDRSGYGYTF. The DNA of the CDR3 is TGTGCCAGTCTATCGAATAGGGGGGACAGATCTGGCTATGGCTACACCTTC.

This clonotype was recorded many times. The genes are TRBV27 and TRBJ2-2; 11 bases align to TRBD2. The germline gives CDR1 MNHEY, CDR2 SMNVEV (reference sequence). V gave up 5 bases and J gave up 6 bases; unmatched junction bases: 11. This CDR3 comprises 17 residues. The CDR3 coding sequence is TGTGCCAGCAGTCGACTAGCGGGGAATAGAGCGTCCGGGGAGCTGTTTTTT. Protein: CASSRLAGNRASGELFF.

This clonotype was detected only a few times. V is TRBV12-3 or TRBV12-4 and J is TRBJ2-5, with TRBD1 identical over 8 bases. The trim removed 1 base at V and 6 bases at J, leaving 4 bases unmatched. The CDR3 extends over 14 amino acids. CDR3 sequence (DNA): TGTGCCAGCAGTTTAGGGCAGGGGGCAAAGACCCAGTACTTC. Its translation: CASSLGQGAKTQYF.